These 18 T cell receptor beta chains originate from one sample sequenced in a study of OX40 agonist ivuxolimab in advanced cancers. The assay was immunoSEQ multiplex PCR, and TCRdb's table has in-frame clones only and misses some. Among under 85,000 clones, about 81% were seen once, and the ten largest hold roughly 5.3%. The sequenced sample was CD4+ or CD8+ T cells sorted from blood, obtained in a trial of the OX40 agonist ivuxolimab. The origin of the receptors is an adult with an advanced solid tumor such as melanoma, head and neck, liver or kidney cancer.

This clone came up many times. V gene TRBV5-1 combines with J gene TRBJ1-1; 7 bases line up with TRBD1. V lost 4 bases and J lost 1; bases outside the gene matches: 10. There are 16 residues in the CDR3. The germline V gene has CDR1 SGHRS and CDR2 YFSETQ. For the CDR3, the DNA is TGCGCCAGCAGCCTAGCCGGGGACAGTAGGAACACTGAAGCTTTCTTT. Amino acid sequence: CASSLAGDSRNTEAFF.

This chain joins TRBV13 and TRBJ2-7; the D gene is possibly TRBD2 (6 bases). Trimming cost V 5 bases and J 4 bases, with 18 bases left between them. This CDR3 has 15 amino acids. Per the germline V gene, CDR1 is PRHDT and CDR2 is FYEKMQ (reference sequence). The CDR3 is CASSNSGKEFYEQYF. The CDR3 DNA sequence: TGTGCCAGCAGCAATAGCGGAAAGGAGTTTTACGAGCAGTACTTC.

The chain uses TRBV6-5 and TRBJ1-4, with D perhaps TRBD1 (5 bases). V lost 2 bases and J 4 bases, leaving 11 bases between the germline ends. The CDR3 loop spans 15 amino acids. Germline loops: CDR1 MNHEY, CDR2 SVGAGI. CDR3 amino acids: CASSYPGQGNEKLFF. CDR3 in DNA: TGTGCCAGCAGTTACCCCGGACAAGGTAATGAAAAACTGTTTTTT.

Points on this clone: An end of the junction differs from the germline gene, which may be a read error. The chain joins TRBV18 to TRBJ2-7; maybe TRBD2 (6 bases). Germline CDR1 KGHSH, CDR2 LQKENI. The CDR3 has 14 residues. The chain's CDR3 is CASSPLDGGYEQYF. The CDR3 nucleotides read TGTGCCAGCTCCCCACTCGACGGAGGGTACGAGCAGTACTTC.

The genes are TRBV11-3 and TRBJ1-6, with D perhaps TRBD1 (6 bases). The CDR3 extends over 13 amino acids. Trimming left V 5 bases short and J 10 bases short, with 12 bases between. CDR1 is SGHNT and CDR2 is YENEEA in the germline V gene. Written as DNA, the CDR3 is TGTGCCAGCAGCCCAGGGGATCGCTCACCCCTCCACTTT. Translation gives CASSPGDRSPLHF.

The chain uses TRBV29-1 and TRBJ2-5, with 9 bases lining up with TRBD1. This CDR3 is 11 amino acids long. Germline loops: CDR1 SQVTM, CDR2 ANQGSEA. CDR3 sequence reads: CSTGGSETQYF. The CDR3 bases are TGCAGTACAGGGGGCTCGGAGACCCAGTACTTC.

The chain couples TRBV5-4 to TRBJ1-1; D may be TRBD1 (5 bases). Germline V lookup: CDR1 SGHNT, CDR2 YYREEE (reference sequence). The length of the CDR3 is 16 residues. Between the trimmed V and J ends, which lost 0 bases and 4 bases, there was a span of 16 bases. The chain's CDR3 is CASSLGGGAWGTEAFF. The DNA of the CDR3 is TGTGCCAGCAGCTTGGGCGGGGGAGCATGGGGCACTGAAGCTTTCTTT.

The gene calls are TRBV28 and TRBJ1-3, with a tentative D call TRBD1 (6 bases). This CDR3 is built from 15 residues. Germline CDR1 and CDR2: MDHEN and SYDVKM. Between the trimmed V and J ends, which lost 2 bases and 2 bases, there was a span of 10 bases. CDR3 loop: CASSLEAGAGNTIYF. In DNA, the CDR3 is TGTGCCAGCAGTTTAGAAGCAGGGGCTGGAAACACCATATATTTT. The full variable domain, in which reference TRBV28 and TRBJ1-3 provide the parts outside the CDR3, is DVKVTQSSRYLVKRTGEKVFLECVQDMDHENMFWYRQDPGLGLRLIYFSYDVKMKEKGDIPEGYSVSREKKERFSLILESASTNQTSMYLCASSLEAGAGNTIYFGEGSWLTVV.

This clone was picked up one time. V gene TRBV2 combines with J gene TRBJ1-5; D not resolved. Trimming took off 0 bases at V and 0 bases at J, with 6 bases between the two ends. Germline V gives CDR1 SNHLY, CDR2 FYNNEI. CDR3 length: 15 residues. The CDR3 loop is CASSEARSSNQPQHF. CDR3 sequence (DNA): TGTGCCAGCAGTGAAGCGCGCAGTAGCAATCAGCCCCAGCATTTT. Together with reference TRBV2 and TRBJ1-5, the CDR3 gives the full variable domain: EPEVTQTPSHQVTQMGQEVILRCVPISNHLYFYWYRQILGQKVEFLVSFYNNEISEKSEIFDDQFSVERPDGSNFTLKIRSTKLEDSAMYFCASSEARSSNQPQHFGDGTRLSIL.

V and J are TRBV29-1 and TRBJ1-2; maybe TRBD1 (6 bases). Trimming cost V 4 bases and J 4 bases, with 16 bases left between them. CDR3 length: 14 residues. The germline CDR1 and CDR2 sequences are SQVTM and ANQGSEA. CDR3 coding DNA: TGCAGCGTTGTACCACAGGGTCGGAGCTATGGCTACACCTTC. This encodes CSVVPQGRSYGYTF. The full variable domain, with the rest looked up from reference TRBV29-1 and TRBJ1-2, is SAVISQKPSRDICQRGTSLTIQCQVDSQVTMMFWYRQQPGQSLTLIATANQGSEATYESGFVIDKFPISRPNLTFSTLTVSNMSPEDSSIYLCSVVPQGRSYGYTFGSGTRLTVV.

The chain links TRBV6-5 to TRBJ2-3; D tentatively fits TRBD1 or TRBD2 (6 bases each). Between the trimmed V and J ends, which lost 11 bases and 4 bases, there was a span of 19 bases. The CDR3 runs 14 residues. Germline values: CDR1 MNHEY, CDR2 SVGAGI. CDR3 sequence reads: CAHSGAGYSDTQYF. The DNA for the CDR3 is TGTGCCCACTCGGGGGCGGGGTATTCAGATACGCAGTATTTT.

The gene calls are TRBV5-1 and TRBJ2-7; 8 bases are a match to TRBD1. Germline loops: CDR1 SGHRS, CDR2 YFSETQ. The CDR3 consists of 14 residues. After removal of 0 bases from V and 7 bases from J, the junction contained 6 bases not matched to a gene. The CDR3 DNA sequence: TGCGCCAGCAGCTTGGAACAGGGGGTGGGTGAGCAGTACTTC. Encoded protein: CASSLEQGVGEQYF.

DNA for the CDR3: TGTGCCAGCAGGGCGGGACGATTTACCTACGAGCAGTACTTC. Its protein is CASRAGRFTYEQYF. J is TRBJ2-7 and V is TRBV7-8, with D perhaps TRBD2 (6 bases). V gave up 6 bases and J gave up 2 bases, with 14 bases separating them. Germline values: CDR1 SGHVS, CDR2 FQNEAQ. The CDR3 covers 14 residues.

The V call is TRBV27, the J call TRBJ2-2, with D perhaps matching TRBD2 (6 bases). Germline values: CDR1 MNHEY, CDR2 SMNVEV (reference sequence). CDR3 length equals 13 residues. V lost 6 bases and J lost 6, with 11 bases in between. The CDR3 spells CASSRLESGELFF. CDR3 DNA sequence: TGTGCCAGCAGCAGACTAGAGTCCGGGGAGCTGTTTTTT.

A few counts support this clone. V gene TRBV7-2 combines with J gene TRBJ2-7; TRBD2 matches 7 bases. From germline, CDR1 is SGHTA and CDR2 FQGNSA. After removal of 4 bases from V and 3 bases from J, the junction contained 3 bases not matched to a gene. This CDR3 has 13 residues. DNA for the CDR3: TGTGCCAGCAGCTCAACTAGCGACTACGAGCAGTACTTC. Protein sequence: CASSSTSDYEQYF.

This clone was detected once. The rearrangement links TRBV7-3 to TRBJ2-1, with 8 nucleotides matching TRBD1. CDR1 and CDR2 (germline): SGHTA, FQGTGA. CDR3 length equals 15 residues. V lost 5 bases and J lost 9; bases outside the gene matches: 12. The CDR3 reads CASSRGGQGFGEQFF. The CDR3 DNA follows: TGTGCCAGCAGCCGGGGAGGACAGGGTTTCGGTGAGCAGTTCTTC.

This chain connects TRBV7-3 to TRBJ1-2; D unresolved. The CDR3 is 14 amino acids. From germline, CDR1 is SGHTA and CDR2 FQGTGA. Trimming stripped 8 bases from V and 2 bases from J, with 15 bases between. DNA for the CDR3: TGTGCCAGCGCCCCGGCAGGCGAAAACTATGGCTACACCTTC. This gives the protein CASAPAGENYGYTF.

V is TRBV4-3 and J is TRBJ1-1; D uncertain. This CDR3 contains 13 residues. V was cut by 4 bases and J by 0 bases, with 6 bases left in between. Per germline, CDR1 LGHNA and CDR2 YSLEER. The CDR3, as DNA: TGCGCCAGCAGCCCAACCTTGAACACTGAAGCTTTCTTT. Residues: CASSPTLNTEAFF.